The TCR beta chain described here comes from a study of blood T cell repertoires in COVID-19. In the study overall: Samples representing acute and convalescent COVID-19 were sourced from the United States, Italy and Spain.

The study recruited people aged about 18 to 89 years across more than 20 US areas. Symptom resolution, clearance, or two negative PCRs marked donors in Cohort 3 as recovered. Per germline, CDR1 KGHSH and CDR2 LQKENI. The ends lost 3 bases at V and 0 bases at J; junction bases unmatched: 1. The CDR3 has 14 residues. Measured with immunoSEQ multiplex PCR; TCRdb has only the in-frame clones, and not every one. The sample consists of almost 500,000 clones, about 85% of them appearing once. The chain joins TRBV18 to TRBJ1-2, with 7 bases aligning to TRBD1. The sample taken for sequencing was PBMCs or T cells enriched from blood (not recorded which). The origin of this receptor is an older woman who had recovered from COVID-19. The CDR3 region is CASSPDRANYGYTF. The CDR3 DNA follows: TGTGCCAGCTCACCTGACAGGGCTAACTATGGCTACACCTTC.